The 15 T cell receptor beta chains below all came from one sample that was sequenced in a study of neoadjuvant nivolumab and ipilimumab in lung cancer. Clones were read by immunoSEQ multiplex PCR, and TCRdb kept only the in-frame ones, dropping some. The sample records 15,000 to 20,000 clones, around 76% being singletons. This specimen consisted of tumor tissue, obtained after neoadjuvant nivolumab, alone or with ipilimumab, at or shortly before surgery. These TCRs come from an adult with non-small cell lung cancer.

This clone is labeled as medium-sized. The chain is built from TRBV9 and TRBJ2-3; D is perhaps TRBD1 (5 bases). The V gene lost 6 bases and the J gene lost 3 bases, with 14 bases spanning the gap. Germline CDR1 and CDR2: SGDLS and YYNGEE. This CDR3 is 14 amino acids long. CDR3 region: CASTTQDTTDTQYF. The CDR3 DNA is TGTGCCAGCACCACCCAGGACACAACAGATACGCAGTATTTT.

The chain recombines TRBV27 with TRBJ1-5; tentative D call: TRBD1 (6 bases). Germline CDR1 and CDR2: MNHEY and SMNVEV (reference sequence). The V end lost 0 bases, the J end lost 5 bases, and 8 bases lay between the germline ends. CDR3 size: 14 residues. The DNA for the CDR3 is TGTGCCAGCAGTTTATCAGGGGGTGATCAGCCCCAGCATTTT. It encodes CASSLSGGDQPQHF.

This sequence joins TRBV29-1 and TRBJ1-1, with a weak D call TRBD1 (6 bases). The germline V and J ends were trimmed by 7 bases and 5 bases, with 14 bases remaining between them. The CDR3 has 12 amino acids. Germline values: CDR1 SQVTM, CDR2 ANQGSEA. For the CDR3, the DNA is TGCAGCGCAGACACAGGGAGGACTGAAGCTTTCTTT. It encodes CSADTGRTEAFF.

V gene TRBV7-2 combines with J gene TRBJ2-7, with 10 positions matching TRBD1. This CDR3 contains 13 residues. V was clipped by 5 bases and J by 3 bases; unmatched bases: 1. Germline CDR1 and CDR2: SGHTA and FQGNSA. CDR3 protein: CASSRDRGYEQYF. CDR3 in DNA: TGTGCCAGCAGCCGGGACAGGGGCTACGAGCAGTACTTC.

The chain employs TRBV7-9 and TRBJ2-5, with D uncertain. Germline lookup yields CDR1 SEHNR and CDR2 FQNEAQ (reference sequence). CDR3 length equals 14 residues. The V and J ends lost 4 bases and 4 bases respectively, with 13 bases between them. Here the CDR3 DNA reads TGTGCCAGCAGCTCGACCGGGTTAGGAGAGACCCAGTACTTC. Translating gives CASSSTGLGETQYF.

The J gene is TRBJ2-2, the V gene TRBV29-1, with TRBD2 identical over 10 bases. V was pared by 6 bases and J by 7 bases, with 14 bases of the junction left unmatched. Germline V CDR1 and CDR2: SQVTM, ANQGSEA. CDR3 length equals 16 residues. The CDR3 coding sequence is TGCAGCGTGGTTGGAGCGGGGGGGCCTAGGGGCGGGGAGCTGTTTTTT. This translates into CSVVGAGGPRGGELFF.

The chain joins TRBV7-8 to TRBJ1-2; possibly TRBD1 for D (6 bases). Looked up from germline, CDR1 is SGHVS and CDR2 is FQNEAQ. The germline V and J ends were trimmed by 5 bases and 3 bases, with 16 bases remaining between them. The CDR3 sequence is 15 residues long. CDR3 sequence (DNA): TGTGCCAGCAGCCAGACAGGCGGGGTCGACTATGGCTACACCTTC. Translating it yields CASSQTGGVDYGYTF.

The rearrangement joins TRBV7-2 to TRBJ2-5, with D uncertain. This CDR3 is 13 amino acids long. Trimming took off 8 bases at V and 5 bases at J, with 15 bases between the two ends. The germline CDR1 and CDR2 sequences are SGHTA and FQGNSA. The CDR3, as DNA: TGTGCCAGCGGGCGATTTTCCTCGGAGACCCAGTACTTC. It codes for CASGRFSSETQYF. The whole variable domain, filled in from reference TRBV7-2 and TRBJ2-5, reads GAGVSQSPSNKVTEKGKDVELRCDPISGHTALYWYRQSLGQGLEFLIYFQGNSAPDKSGLPSDRFSAERTGGSVSTLTIQRTQQEDSAVYLCASGRFSSETQYFGPGTRLLVL.

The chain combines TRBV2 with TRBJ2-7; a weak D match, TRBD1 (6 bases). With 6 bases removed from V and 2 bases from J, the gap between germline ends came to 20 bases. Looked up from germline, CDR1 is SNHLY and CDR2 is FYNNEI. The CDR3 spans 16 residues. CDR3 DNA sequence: TGTGCCAGCAGCGTTACGTGGGGACGGGACACCTACGAGCAGTACTTC. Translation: CASSVTWGRDTYEQYF.

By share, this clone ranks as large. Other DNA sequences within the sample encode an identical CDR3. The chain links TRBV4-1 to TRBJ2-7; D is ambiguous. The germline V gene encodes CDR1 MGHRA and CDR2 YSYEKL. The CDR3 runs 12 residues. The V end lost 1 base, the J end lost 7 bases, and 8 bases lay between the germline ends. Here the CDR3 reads CASSQGGIEQYF. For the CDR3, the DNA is TGCGCCAGCAGCCAAGGTGGGATAGAGCAGTACTTC.

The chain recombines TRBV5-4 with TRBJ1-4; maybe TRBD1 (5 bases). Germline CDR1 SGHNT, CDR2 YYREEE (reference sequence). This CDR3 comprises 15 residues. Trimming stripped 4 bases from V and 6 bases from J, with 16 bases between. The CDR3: CASSRSTRVDEKLFF. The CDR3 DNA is TGTGCCAGCAGCCGTTCGACCAGGGTCGATGAAAAACTGTTTTTT.

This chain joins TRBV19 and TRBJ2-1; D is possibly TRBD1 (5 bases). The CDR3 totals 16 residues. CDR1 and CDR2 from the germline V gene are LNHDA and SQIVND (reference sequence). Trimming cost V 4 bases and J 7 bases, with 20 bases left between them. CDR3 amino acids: CASSTRSQVIGNEQFF. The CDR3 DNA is TGTGCCAGTAGTACAAGGTCACAGGTAATTGGAAATGAGCAGTTCTTC. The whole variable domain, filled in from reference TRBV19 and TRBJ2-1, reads DGGITQSPKYLFRKEGQNVTLSCEQNLNHDAMYWYRQDPGQGLRLIYYSQIVNDFQKGDIAEGYSVSREKKESFPLTVTSAQKNPTAFYLCASSTRSQVIGNEQFFGPGTRLTVL.

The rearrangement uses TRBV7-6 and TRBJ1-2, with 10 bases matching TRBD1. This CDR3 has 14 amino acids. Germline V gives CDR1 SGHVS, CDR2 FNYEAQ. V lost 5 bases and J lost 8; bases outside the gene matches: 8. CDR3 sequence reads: CASSDSGTGVGYTF. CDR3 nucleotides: TGTGCCAGCAGCGACTCCGGGACAGGGGTCGGCTACACCTTC.

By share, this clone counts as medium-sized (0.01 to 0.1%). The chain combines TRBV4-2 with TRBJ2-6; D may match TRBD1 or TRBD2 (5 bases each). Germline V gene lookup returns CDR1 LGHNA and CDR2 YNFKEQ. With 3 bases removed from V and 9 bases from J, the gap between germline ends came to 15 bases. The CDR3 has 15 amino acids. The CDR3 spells CASSQRVGEDNVLTF. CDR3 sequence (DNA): TGTGCCAGCAGCCAGCGGGTGGGGGAAGACAACGTCCTGACTTTC.

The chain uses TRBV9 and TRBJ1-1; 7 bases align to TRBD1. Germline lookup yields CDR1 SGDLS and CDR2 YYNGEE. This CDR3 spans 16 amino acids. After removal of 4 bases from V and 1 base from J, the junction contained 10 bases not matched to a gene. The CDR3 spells CASSLTTGTENTEAFF. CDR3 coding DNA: TGTGCCAGCAGCCTAACGACAGGGACTGAGAACACTGAAGCTTTCTTT.